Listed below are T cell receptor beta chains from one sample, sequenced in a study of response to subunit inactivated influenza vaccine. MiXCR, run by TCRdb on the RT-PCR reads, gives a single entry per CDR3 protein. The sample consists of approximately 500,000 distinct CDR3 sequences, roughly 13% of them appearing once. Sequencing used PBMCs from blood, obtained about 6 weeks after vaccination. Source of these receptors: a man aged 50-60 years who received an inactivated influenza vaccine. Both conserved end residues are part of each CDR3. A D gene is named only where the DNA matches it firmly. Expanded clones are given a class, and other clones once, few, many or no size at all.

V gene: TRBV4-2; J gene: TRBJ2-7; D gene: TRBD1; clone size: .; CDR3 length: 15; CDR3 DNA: TGTGCCAGCAGCGAAACGCAGGGGGTGCCCTACGAGCAGTACTTC; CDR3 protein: CASSETQGVPYEQYF
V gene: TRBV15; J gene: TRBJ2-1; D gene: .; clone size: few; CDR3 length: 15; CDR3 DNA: TGTGCCACCAGGAAAGACCGGGGCATGGCGAGTGAGCAGTTCTTC; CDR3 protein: CATRKDRGMASEQFF
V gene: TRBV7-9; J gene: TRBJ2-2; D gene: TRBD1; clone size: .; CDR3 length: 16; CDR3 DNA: TGTGCCAGCAGCTTGGGGACAGGGGACAACACCGGGGAGCTGTTTTTT; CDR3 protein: CASSLGTGDNTGELFF
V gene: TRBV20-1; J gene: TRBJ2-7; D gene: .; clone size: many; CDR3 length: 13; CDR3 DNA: TGCAGTGCTACTAAGGGGGAGTTCGTCGAGCAGTACTTC; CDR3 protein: CSATKGEFVEQYF
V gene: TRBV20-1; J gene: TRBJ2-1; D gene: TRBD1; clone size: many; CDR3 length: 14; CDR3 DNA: TGCAGTGCCCCTGGCCGGGACAGGGGGAATGAGCAGTTCTTC; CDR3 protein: CSAPGRDRGNEQFF
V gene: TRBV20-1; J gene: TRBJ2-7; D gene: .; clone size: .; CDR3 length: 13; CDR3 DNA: TGCAGTGCTAGCTACAGTCACTCCTACGAGCAGTACTTC; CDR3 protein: CSASYSHSYEQYF
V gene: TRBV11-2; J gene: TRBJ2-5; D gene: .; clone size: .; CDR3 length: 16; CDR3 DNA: TGTGCCAGCAGCTTGATTTGGCGTAAGGAAAAAGAGACCCAGTACTTC; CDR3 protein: CASSLIWRKEKETQYF
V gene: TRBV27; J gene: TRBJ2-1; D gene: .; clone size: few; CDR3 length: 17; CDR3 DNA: TGTGCCAGCAGTTCCCTCACAGGTTCTGCCTCCTACAATGAGCAGTTCTTC; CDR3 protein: CASSSLTGSASYNEQFF
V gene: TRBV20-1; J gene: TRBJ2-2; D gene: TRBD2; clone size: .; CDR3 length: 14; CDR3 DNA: TGCAGTGCTAGAGGTAGCGGGAGTTCCGGGGAGCTGTTTTTT; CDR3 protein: CSARGSGSSGELFF
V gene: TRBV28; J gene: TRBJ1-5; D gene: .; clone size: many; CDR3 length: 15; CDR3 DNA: TGTGCCAGCAGGCAGGGGTCCCATAGCAATCAGCCCCAGCATTTT; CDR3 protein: CASRQGSHSNQPQHF
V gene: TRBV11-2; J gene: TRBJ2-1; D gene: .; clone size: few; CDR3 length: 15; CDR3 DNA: TGTGCCAGCAGCTCCTGGTTAGCGGCTAACAATGAGCAGTTCTTC; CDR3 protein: CASSSWLAANNEQFF
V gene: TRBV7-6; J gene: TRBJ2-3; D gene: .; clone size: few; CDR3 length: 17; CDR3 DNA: TGTGCCAGCAGCTTAGTTTTGGCGGGTGAGACCACAGATACGCAGTATTTT; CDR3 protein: CASSLVLAGETTDTQYF
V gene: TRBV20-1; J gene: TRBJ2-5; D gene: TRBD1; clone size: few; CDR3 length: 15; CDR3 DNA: TGCAGTGATAGATCACCGGACAGGGGGCTAGAGACCCAGTACTTC; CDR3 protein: CSDRSPDRGLETQYF
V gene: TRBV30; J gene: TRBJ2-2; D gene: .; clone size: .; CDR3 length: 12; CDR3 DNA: TGTGCCTGGAGTGTAGGTGTCGGGGAGCTGTTTTTT; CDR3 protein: CAWSVGVGELFF
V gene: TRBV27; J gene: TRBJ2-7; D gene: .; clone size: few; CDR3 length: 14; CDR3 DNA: TGTGCCAGCAGTTTATACATGGGGTCCTACGAGCAGTACTTC; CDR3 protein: CASSLYMGSYEQYF
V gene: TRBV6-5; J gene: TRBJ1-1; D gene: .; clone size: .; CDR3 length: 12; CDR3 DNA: TGTGCCAGCAGTTCGACAGGAGGTGAAGCTTTCTTT; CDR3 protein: CASSSTGGEAFF
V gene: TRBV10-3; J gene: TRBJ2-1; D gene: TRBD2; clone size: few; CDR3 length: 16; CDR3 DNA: TGTGCCGCCGCCCCTACGGCGGGGGGGCCGTTGAATGAGCAGTTCTTC; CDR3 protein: CAAAPTAGGPLNEQFF
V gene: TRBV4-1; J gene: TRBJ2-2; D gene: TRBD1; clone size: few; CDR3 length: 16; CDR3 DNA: TGCGCCAGCAGCCAAGTACTACAGGGGTGGGGCGGGGAGCTGTTTTTT; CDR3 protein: CASSQVLQGWGGELFF